This TCR beta chain was found in a study of vaccination and CD4 T cells after COVID-19. Overall study: Median time from COVID diagnosis to post-COVID sampling was approximately 3.5 months (35 to 161). The study's findings and limits: Median approximately 84% of reactive clones detected in convalescent patients emerged only post-vaccination.

CDR3 size: 14 residues. Germline CDR1 SGHNT, CDR2 YENEEA. V was cut by 0 bases and J by 4 bases, with 9 bases left in between. Cultured CD4+ T-cell DNA underwent Oncomine TCR Beta short-read sequencing. TCRdb passed the PCR reads through MiXCR, listing each CDR3 protein once. This table holds around 21,000 distinct CDR3 sequences, about half found once. In regard to this clonotype: Antigen: not known.

Noted treatment: roughly 10-day PBMC culture with coronavirus spike peptide pools or control peptides (ViraFEST assay). PBMC cultures, at about 1.8 million cells per well, received around 10 IU/ml IL-2 and approximately 10 ug/ml peptide pools. The rearrangement uses TRBV11-3 and TRBJ2-5; D possibly corresponds to TRBD2 (5 bases). This sample comprised CD4+ T cells from blood, cultured in vitro, obtained after SARS-CoV-2 vaccination. The origin of this receptor is a human donor who had recovered from COVID-19. CDR3 in DNA: TGTGCCAGCAGCTTAGATCGCCGGGGAGAGACCCAGTACTTC. Its translation is CASSLDRRGETQYF.